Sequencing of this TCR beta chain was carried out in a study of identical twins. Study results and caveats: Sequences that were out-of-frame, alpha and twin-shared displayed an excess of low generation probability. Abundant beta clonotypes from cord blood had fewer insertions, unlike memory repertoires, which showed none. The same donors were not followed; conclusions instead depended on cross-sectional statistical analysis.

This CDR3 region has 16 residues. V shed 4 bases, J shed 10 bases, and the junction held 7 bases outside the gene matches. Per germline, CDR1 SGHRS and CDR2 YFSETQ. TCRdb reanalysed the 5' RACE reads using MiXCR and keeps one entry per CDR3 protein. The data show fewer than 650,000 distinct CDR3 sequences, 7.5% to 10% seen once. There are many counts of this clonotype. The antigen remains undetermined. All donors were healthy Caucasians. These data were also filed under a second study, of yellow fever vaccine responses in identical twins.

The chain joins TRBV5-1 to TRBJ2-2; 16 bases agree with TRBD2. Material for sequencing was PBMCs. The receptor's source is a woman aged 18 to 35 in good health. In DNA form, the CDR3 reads TGCGCCAGCAGCGCCGGGACTAGCGGGGGGGCGACGGAGCTGTTTTTT. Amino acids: CASSAGTSGGATELFF.